This passage covers 28 T cell receptor beta chains from one sample sequenced in a study of post-analysis software for immune sequencing data. General study results and limits: The study found TRBV5-6, TRBV5-1 and TRBV20-1 among five TRBV segments more frequent in patients than controls.

Researchers reported that TCR beta cDNA libraries carried unique molecular identifiers. One entry per CDR3 protein, called by TCRdb with MiXCR from the PCR reads. The table lists fewer than 700,000 distinct CDR3 sequences, about 40% of them singletons, with around 1.7% in the top ten. The antigens these receptors bind are not known. The sequenced material came from blood. Receptor source: a girl aged 5-17 years with multiple sclerosis.

This clonotype turned up a few times. This chain links TRBV29-1 with TRBJ1-2; D possibly corresponds to TRBD1 (6 bases). V was trimmed by 2 bases and J by 4 bases, leaving 17 bases between them. Germline CDR1 reads SQVTM; CDR2 reads ANQGSEA. The CDR3 length is 15 residues. The CDR3 loop is CSVEYWGAVGYGYTF. The CDR3 nucleotides are TGCAGCGTTGAATATTGGGGGGCAGTGGGCTATGGCTACACCTTC.

The chain employs TRBV12-3 or TRBV12-4 and TRBJ2-7; D gene unclear. Trimming removed 6 bases at V and 4 bases at J, with 19 bases between. The CDR3 length is 15 residues. The CDR3, as DNA: TGTGCCAGCAGGCGACTCACCCTCCTGGTATACGAGCAGTACTTC. This sequence encodes CASRRLTLLVYEQYF.

This clonotype has only a few counts. The rearrangement uses TRBV5-1 and TRBJ1-2; 9 bases line up with TRBD1. Trimming cost V 0 bases and J 6 bases; bases outside gene matches: 6. CDR3 length equals 15 residues. The germline gives CDR1 SGHRS, CDR2 YFSETQ. CDR3 in DNA: TGCGCCAGCAGCTTGGGACCGACAGGGGGAGATGGCTACACCTTC. Amino acid sequence: CASSLGPTGGDGYTF.

This clonotype has just a few counts. V is TRBV20-1 and J is TRBJ1-4, with a possible D match to TRBD1 (5 bases). The germline V gene encodes CDR1 DFQATT and CDR2 SNEGSKA (reference sequence). The V gene lost 5 bases and the J gene lost 5 bases, with 9 bases spanning the gap. The CDR3 sequence is 12 residues long. In DNA, the CDR3 is TGCAGTGCTTCCGACAGAAATGAAAAACTGTTTTTT. Translating it yields CSASDRNEKLFF.

The chain couples TRBV12-3 or TRBV12-4 to TRBJ2-1; 10 positions match TRBD2. This CDR3 spans 15 amino acids. The V gene end was trimmed by 2 bases and the J gene end by 6 bases; junction bases not matched to a gene: 4. CDR3: CASSLKAGGVNEQFF. As DNA, the CDR3 is TGTGCCAGCAGTTTAAAAGCGGGAGGGGTCAATGAGCAGTTCTTC.

This chain joins TRBV4-1 and TRBJ2-7; 9 bases are shared with TRBD1. V shed 0 bases and J 1 base; nucleotides not matched to a gene: 4. Germline V gene sequence: CDR1 MGHRA, CDR2 YSYEKL. The CDR3 sequence is 16 residues long. The CDR3: CASSQEGTGRSYEQYF. CDR3 bases: TGCGCCAGCAGCCAAGAGGGGACAGGGAGGTCCTACGAGCAGTACTTC.

The chain employs TRBV7-9 and TRBJ2-7; TRBD2 matches 9 bases. The V gene's germline CDR1 is SEHNR and CDR2 FQNEAQ (reference sequence). J lost 5 bases, V lost 2 bases, and 7 bases had no gene match. The CDR3 sequence is 15 residues long. The CDR3 sequence is CASSLTGAGGHEQYF. The CDR3 DNA is TGTGCCAGCAGCTTAACAGGGGCGGGAGGGCACGAGCAGTACTTC.

This clonotype occurred once. The chain combines TRBV3-1 with TRBJ1-1; D is uncertain. Between the trimmed V and J ends, which lost 1 base and 5 bases, there was a span of 8 bases. The CDR3 sequence is 13 residues long. Germline values: CDR1 LGHDT, CDR2 YNNKEL (reference sequence). The DNA of the CDR3 is TGTGCCAGCAGCCAAGTAGAGGCTACTGAAGCTTTCTTT. It yields the protein CASSQVEATEAFF. The full variable domain, in which reference TRBV3-1 and TRBJ1-1 provide the parts outside the CDR3, is DTAVSQTPKYLVTQMGNDKSIKCEQNLGHDTMYWYKQDSKKFLKIMFSYNNKELIINETVPNRFSPKSPDKAHLNLHINSLELGDSAVYFCASSQVEATEAFFGQGTRLTVV.

The rearrangement joins TRBV25-1 to TRBJ1-2, with TRBD1 identical over 9 bases. Germline V lookup: CDR1 MGHDK, CDR2 SYGVNS. V was clipped by 5 bases and J by 6 bases; unmatched bases: 10. This CDR3 is 15 amino acids long. The CDR3 sequence: CASSSRDRDNNGYTF. The CDR3 nucleotides read TGTGCCAGCAGTAGCCGGGACAGGGACAACAATGGCTACACCTTC.

This clonotype turned up a few times. The chain combines TRBV5-1 with TRBJ2-5; tentative D call: TRBD1 (6 bases). V shed 0 bases and J shed 4 bases, with 10 bases lying between them. The length of the CDR3 is 14 residues. In germline, CDR1 is SGHRS, CDR2 YFSETQ. In DNA, the CDR3 is TGCGCCAGCAGCTTGGGGGGGCCGACAGAGACCCAGTACTTC. This sequence encodes CASSLGGPTETQYF.

This clonotype appeared a few times. The chain uses TRBV29-1 and TRBJ2-3, with a tentative D call TRBD1 (6 bases). Germline V gene data show CDR1 as SQVTM and CDR2 as ANQGSEA. The CDR3 runs 14 residues. Trimming pared 3 bases from V and 4 bases from J, leaving 14 bases between. As DNA, the CDR3 is TGCAGCGTTGAGGGACAACAAGACCCAGATACGCAGTATTTT. Its protein is CSVEGQQDPDTQYF.

The chain carries TRBV10-1 and TRBJ2-5; D gene uncertain. The J call is doubtful: the DNA matches TRBJ2-7 better. The CDR3 covers 11 residues. The germline gives CDR1 WNHNN, CDR2 SYGVQD (reference sequence). The chain's CDR3 is CASRDGYEQYF. In DNA form, the CDR3 reads TGCGCCAGCAGGGATGGATACGAGCAGTACTTC.

A few counts support this clonotype. V and J are TRBV12-3 or TRBV12-4 and TRBJ2-7, with TRBD2 as a possible D gene (5 bases). V was cut by 1 base and J by 2 bases, with 12 bases left in between. The CDR3 is 15 amino acids. CDR3 nucleotides: TGTGCCAGCAGTTTAGTCGCGGGCGTGGCCTACGAGCAGTACTTC. Its translation: CASSLVAGVAYEQYF.

This rearrangement joins TRBV4-1 to TRBJ2-1; D is unclear. The CDR3 contains 13 residues. The germline V gene has CDR1 MGHRA and CDR2 YSYEKL. V gave up 1 base and J gave up 10 bases, with 11 bases separating them. CDR3 nucleotides: TGCGCCAGCAGCCAAGGTAATTCGGAGGAGCAGTTCTTC. Protein: CASSQGNSEEQFF.

The table lists this clonotype with a count of one. The V and J genes are TRBV18 and TRBJ2-3; D is unclear. CDR3 length equals 15 residues. Germline values: CDR1 KGHSH, CDR2 LQKENI. Trimming removed 2 bases at V and 1 base at J, with 10 bases between. CDR3 coding DNA: TGTGCCAGCTCACCAACTCCTCCTGGCACAGATACGCAGTATTTT. It codes for CASSPTPPGTDTQYF.

This sequence joins TRBV7-3 and TRBJ2-6; 9 bases are a match to TRBD2. CDR1 and CDR2 (germline): SGHTA, FQGTGA. The CDR3 loop spans 20 amino acids. Trimming cost V 2 bases and J 6 bases; bases outside gene matches: 17. Here the CDR3 reads CASSLRVMASGALLANVLTF. CDR3 coding DNA: TGTGCCAGCAGCTTACGCGTTATGGCTAGCGGGGCCCTTTTGGCCAACGTCCTGACTTTC.

The chain employs TRBV5-5 and TRBJ2-5, with D tentatively TRBD1 or TRBD2 (7 bases each). The DNA end lines up better with TRBJ2-7; the J call may be wrong. The length of the CDR3 is 15 residues. Germline CDR1 reads SGHKS; CDR2 reads YYEKEE (reference sequence). The CDR3: CASSPGGQAAGEQYF. The CDR3 DNA reads as TGTGCCAGCAGCCCGGGAGGACAGGCCGCCGGCGAGCAGTACTTC.

This sequence joins TRBV29-1 and TRBJ2-2; no definite D call. Germline assignment: CDR1 SQVTM and CDR2 ANQGSEA. Trimming removed 4 bases from V and 3 bases from J, with 9 bases in between. This CDR3 spans 13 amino acids. This CDR3 reads CSVGTDHTGELFF. CDR3 DNA: TGCAGCGTTGGAACCGATCACACCGGGGAGCTGTTTTTT.

This clonotype was seen at least ten times. The V call is TRBV12-3 or TRBV12-4, the J call TRBJ1-5; 9 positions agree with TRBD1. The V segment lost 5 bases and the J segment 6 bases; nucleotides outside the gene matches: 8. The CDR3 runs to 15 residues. CDR3 bases: TGTGCCAGCAGTCCCGGGACAGGGTACGGTCAGCCCCAGCATTTT. Protein sequence: CASSPGTGYGQPQHF.

In this sample, this clonotype turned up a few times. CDR3 amino acids: CSARLEQQPSYEQYF. The DNA for the CDR3 is TGCAGTGCTAGGCTAGAGCAACAGCCCTCCTACGAGCAGTACTTC. The chain couples TRBV20-1 to TRBJ2-7; D gene unclear. Trimming removed 3 bases from V and 0 bases from J, with 15 bases in between. Germline V CDR1 and CDR2: DFQATT, SNEGSKA (reference sequence). The CDR3 covers 15 residues.

This clonotype was observed a few times. The CDR3 nucleotides are TGCGCCAGCAGCGACGGGACAGGGGACTACGAGCAGTACTTC. It specifies CASSDGTGDYEQYF. This sequence joins TRBV5-1 and TRBJ2-7; 10 bases fit TRBD1. The CDR3 is made up of 14 amino acids. CDR1 and CDR2 from the germline V gene are SGHRS and YFSETQ. V dropped 4 bases and J dropped 3; count of bases not matched to a gene: 4.

This clonotype has more than one count but fewer than ten. The rearrangement uses TRBV4-1 and TRBJ2-7, with 11 bases matching TRBD2. With 1 base clipped from V and 2 bases from J, the junction kept 7 bases outside the gene matches. Germline lookup yields CDR1 MGHRA and CDR2 YSYEKL. This CDR3 region has 17 residues. Written as DNA, the CDR3 is TGCGCCAGCAGCCAAGCGGCTAGCGGGGGGCAAGCCTACGAGCAGTACTTC. Translated, it gives CASSQAASGGQAYEQYF.

This chain links TRBV7-2 with TRBJ2-3, with TRBD2 matching 14 bases. This CDR3 contains 17 residues. V lost 5 bases and J lost 4; bases outside the gene matches: 8. Germline loops: CDR1 SGHTA, CDR2 FQGNSA. The DNA for the CDR3 is TGTGCCAGCAGCCCGACCGGACTAGCGGGAGGCCCAGATACGCAGTATTTT. Protein product: CASSPTGLAGGPDTQYF. The whole variable domain, filled in from reference TRBV7-2 and TRBJ2-3, reads GAGVSQSPSNKVTEKGKDVELRCDPISGHTALYWYRQSLGQGLEFLIYFQGNSAPDKSGLPSDRFSAERTGGSVSTLTIQRTQQEDSAVYLCASSPTGLAGGPDTQYFGPGTRLTVL.

V gene TRBV20-1 combines with J gene TRBJ2-7; no clear D. Germline CDR1 reads DFQATT; CDR2 reads SNEGSKA (reference sequence). This CDR3 has 16 amino acids. Between the trimmed V and J ends, which lost 3 bases and 0 bases, there was a span of 18 bases. This CDR3 reads CSARDRVGPFSYEQYF. The CDR3 coding sequence is TGCAGTGCTAGGGACCGTGTGGGTCCCTTCTCCTACGAGCAGTACTTC.

This clonotype was detected only a few times. A junction end diverges from the germline sequence, so it may reflect a read error. The genes are TRBV7-7 and TRBJ2-1; D gene uncertain. CDR3 length: 15 residues. Germline lookup yields CDR1 SSHAT and CDR2 FNYEAQ (reference sequence). CDR3 nucleotide sequence: TGTGCTAGCAGCTTAGATAGTAGGTTCTACAATGAGCAGTTCTTC. It is translated as CASSLDSRFYNEQFF.

In its sample, this clonotype was seen a few times. The V gene is TRBV5-6, the J gene TRBJ2-1, with D hard to call. Germline-derived CDR1 and CDR2 are SGHDT and YYEEEE. The CDR3 consists of 14 residues. Trimming cost V 6 bases and J 8 bases, with 18 bases left between them. CDR3 sequence: CASKMGFLIDEQFF. CDR3 DNA sequence: TGTGCCAGCAAGATGGGATTCCTTATCGATGAGCAGTTCTTC.

This chain's CDR3 is CAVAVQPQRTETQYF. The CDR3 DNA reads TGTGCCGTCGCAGTTCAGCCCCAAAGAACGGAGACCCAGTACTTC. The J gene is TRBJ2-5, the V gene TRBV6-1; the D is unclear. V shed 11 bases and J shed 5 bases, with 24 bases lying between them. This CDR3 is built from 15 residues. In germline, CDR1 is MNHNS, CDR2 SASEGT.

This chain uses TRBV5-1 with TRBJ2-1, with 9 bases identical to TRBD2. The CDR3 runs to 14 residues. The V and J ends lost 4 bases and 5 bases, in that order; junction bases with no gene match: 4. Germline CDR1 reads SGHRS; CDR2 reads YFSETQ. CDR3 bases: TGCGCCAGCAGCCGCGGGGGGGCAAACAATGAGCAGTTCTTC. This sequence encodes CASSRGGANNEQFF. The full variable domain, completed using reference TRBV5-1 and TRBJ2-1, is KAGVTQTPRYLIKTRGQQVTLSCSPISGHRSVSWYQQTPGQGLQFLFEYFSETQRNKGNFPGRFSGRQFSNSRSEMNVSTLELGDSALYLCASSRGGANNEQFFGPGTRLTVL.